These 8 T cell receptor beta chains originate from one sample sequenced in a study of long-term antiretroviral therapy in people with HIV. The authors ran the immunoSEQ assay, v3.0, at survey level. This table comes from immunoSEQ multiplex PCR, and its TCRdb copy is limited to in-frame clones, with some not included. The sample has about 20,000 clones, 82% seen once. The sequencing here drew on unsorted PBMCs, taken 2.4 to 2.5 years after starting antiretroviral therapy. All receptors come from a man aged 35-49 years with HIV.

The chain recombines TRBV7-9 with TRBJ2-1; D uncertain. V was pared by 7 bases and J by 3 bases, with 4 bases between. This CDR3 has 11 residues. Per the germline V gene, CDR1 is SEHNR and CDR2 is FQNEAQ (reference sequence). The DNA for the CDR3 is TGTGCCAGCAATAACTACAATGAGCAGTTCTTC. Encoded protein: CASNNYNEQFF.

The genes are TRBV28 and TRBJ1-1; possible D gene TRBD1, 5 bases. The germline CDR1 and CDR2 sequences are MDHEN and SYDVKM. CDR3 length: 14 residues. Between the trimmed V and J ends, which lost 0 bases and 4 bases, there was a span of 9 bases. The CDR3 DNA reads as TGTGCCAGCAGTTTATGGGGGGATCCCACTGAAGCTTTCTTT. Its translation: CASSLWGDPTEAFF.

DNA of the CDR3: TGTGCCAGCAGCTTATCAATCGGGCTTGATACGCAGTATTTT. Amino acid sequence: CASSLSIGLDTQYF. J is TRBJ2-3 and V is TRBV7-2; D ambiguous. CDR3 length equals 14 residues. Germline CDR1 and CDR2: SGHTA and FQGNSA. Trimming removed 2 bases from V and 6 bases from J, with 12 bases in between. The full variable domain, completed using reference TRBV7-2 and TRBJ2-3, is GAGVSQSPSNKVTEKGKDVELRCDPISGHTALYWYRQSLGQGLEFLIYFQGNSAPDKSGLPSDRFSAERTGGSVSTLTIQRTQQEDSAVYLCASSLSIGLDTQYFGPGTRLTVL.

The genes are TRBV7-2 and TRBJ2-5; 8 bases are a match to TRBD2. V trimming: 5 bases; J trimming: 2 bases; junction bases outside the gene matches: 16. CDR3 length: 18 amino acids. Germline V lookup: CDR1 SGHTA, CDR2 FQGNSA. The CDR3 nucleotides read TGTGCCAGCAGCCCATTGAGCGGGAGATCGAGGGGGCAAGAGACCCAGTACTTC. Amino acids: CASSPLSGRSRGQETQYF.

The V gene is TRBV18, the J gene TRBJ1-4, with a tentative D call TRBD1 (6 bases). The V gene lost 4 bases and the J gene lost 4 bases, with 13 bases spanning the gap. The CDR3 runs 15 residues. Per germline, CDR1 KGHSH and CDR2 LQKENI. The CDR3 protein is CASSLPTGINEKLFF. Written as DNA, the CDR3 is TGTGCCAGCTCACTGCCGACAGGAATTAATGAAAAACTGTTTTTT.

V and J are TRBV4-2 and TRBJ1-2; no clear D. The CDR3 contains 15 residues. The germline CDR1 and CDR2 sequences are LGHNA and YNFKEQ. Trimming removed 0 bases at V and 3 bases at J, with 11 bases between. The CDR3 loop reads CASSQDLGGDYGYTF. In DNA form, the CDR3 reads TGTGCCAGCAGCCAAGATCTTGGCGGGGACTATGGCTACACCTTC.

This clone was observed a few times. V is TRBV7-9 and J is TRBJ1-4; D is uncertain. Trimming shortened V by 2 bases and J by 4 bases, and 8 bases separated the two germline ends. The CDR3 runs 14 residues. Germline CDR1 SEHNR, CDR2 FQNEAQ (reference sequence). CDR3 DNA: TGTGCCAGCAGCTTAATGGACCTTAATGAAAAACTGTTTTTT. Its protein is CASSLMDLNEKLFF.

This clone was counted only a few times. The chain carries TRBV25-1 and TRBJ1-1, with D uncertain. The germline CDR1 and CDR2 sequences are MGHDK and SYGVNS. V lost 3 bases to trimming and J lost 1 base, with 3 bases between them. CDR3 size: 12 residues. CDR3 in amino acids: CASSEGNTEAFF. As DNA, the CDR3 is TGTGCCAGCAGTGAGGGGAACACTGAAGCTTTCTTT.